The following is a T cell receptor beta chain sequence with its context. Its antigen specificity is not known. Per-base quality was not reported, and no clone a single base away is much larger than it. The CDR3 regions of human TCRbeta chains were analyzed by immunosequencing. The source study handled its data this way. Repertoire TCRs were checked for matches against a reference library of SARS-CoV-2-specific TCRs that had been generated using the MIRA antigen-specificity platform. Breadth meant the fraction of unique TCRs that were SARS-CoV-2-associated, whereas depth meant the fraction of total T cells that were SARS-CoV-2-associated. Using the MIRA data, each spike-specific TCR was assigned both to the spike region to which the TCR was reactive and to a CD4 or CD8 class. Log10-transformed breadth and depth values were compared by one-way ANOVA with Sidak's multiple comparisons tests. TCRdb's version of the immuneACCESS table is confined to in-frame rearrangements and falls short of the full clone set. An unresolved V gene accounts for under half of the shortfall where checked; the remainder is of unknown origin. The DNA gave D and trimming, while V, J and clone size come from that table. The sample table lists tens of thousands of clones, roughly 91% of them with a count of one. The ten largest clones represent 20% to 25% of the sample.

From a lookup of the germline V gene, CDR1 and CDR2 are MNHEY and SVGEGT. The V and J ends are trimmed by 0 bases and 4 bases, leaving 16 bases between them. The CDR3 has 17 amino acids, counting the end cysteine and phenylalanine. Just CDR3 DNA is preserved here, 51 bases in frame from base 1. Sample time point, as interpreted from the label and publication: baseline before first vaccination. Vaccinee samples were obtained from the UK trials COV001 and COV002, which included a single-blind randomized controlled phase 2/3 trial of AZD1222 (ChAdOx1 nCoV-19) in healthy adults. Trial participant PBMC samples were collected at day 0 and day 28 after the second dose for TCRbeta chain sequencing. This entry comes from a study of T cell responses to AZD1222 COVID-19 vaccine (dated by TCRdb to 2020 to 2022). For the wider study: AZD1222 recipients with second doses at about 4 weeks or about 12 weeks were pooled, because spike-specific TCR depth and breadth did not differ between schedules. Trial participants were enrolled by age into subgroups of 18-55, 56-69 and 70-plus years, and approximately 150, 30 and 60 TCR-sequenced participants, respectively, were included in these subgroups. A total of more than 230 trial participants underwent TCR sequencing, of whom around 200 received two doses of AZD1222 and about 25 received two doses of the MenACWY control vaccine.

General conclusions and limits of the study: The 56-69-year group was small, and its depth increase did not reach significance, likely because of low power. Conclusions about previously exposed vaccinees were limited because only six AZD1222 recipients were SARS-CoV-2 seropositive at baseline. Most participants were white British and females outnumbered males, and the authors suggested that clonal diversity may have been underestimated. Reportedly, almost half of the unique spike-specific TCRs recognized epitopes lying outside the regions that are mutated in the B.1.351 and B.1.1.7 variants. Because no day 14 peak-response samples were available, repertoires were characterized only after the peak T cell response. A significant rise in spike-specific TCR breadth and depth was observed after two AZD1222 doses relative to day 0 and relative to MenACWY recipients. Vaccine-associated CD4 TCRs spanned the whole spike protein, with dominant responses in regions 160-218 and 743-854.

The starting material was peripheral blood, obtained on day 0 of AZD1222 vaccination. This receptor was taken from an adult in good health. This receptor chain uses TRBV6-2 or TRBV6-3 and TRBJ1-3, with a tentative D gene TRBD1 over 5 matching bases. The nucleotide sequence is given as TGTGCCAGCAGTTACTCTCGGGGCCCCGTAGGAGGAAACACCATATATTTT. It translates to CASSYSRGPVGGNTIYF.